Here is one TCR beta chain with its context. Its antigen remains unknown. This sample stems from a study of T cell clones after liver transplantation. About the study: As an antigen-independent comparator, third-party-reactive TCRbeta sequences came from pre-transplant mixed lymphocyte reactions. Standard immunosuppression, with no induction, continued until 12-24 months after transplant.

Germline CDR1 is SNHLY and CDR2 is FYNNEI. The CDR3 sequence is 14 residues long. V lost 1 base to trimming and J lost 6 bases; unmatched junction nucleotides: 2. Clones were read by immunoSEQ multiplex PCR, and TCRdb kept only the in-frame ones, dropping some. The sample consists of some 110,000 clones, about nine tenths of them appearing once. Unstimulated PBMCs were sorted into CD3+CD4+ and CD3+CD8+ populations. The study, taken as a whole, reports: Compared with third party-reactive sequences, donor-reactive ones declined more, independent of withdrawal success.

The sequence was obtained from a human patient who received a liver transplant. Some T cells may have come from the graft donor. The sequencing used CD4+ T cells from blood, collected 12 months after liver transplant. This chain connects TRBV2 to TRBJ2-2; 7 bases line up with TRBD2. The CDR3 DNA is TGTGCCAGCAGTGAAGTTGCGGGAGCCGGGGAGCTGTTTTTT. Translating it yields CASSEVAGAGELFF. The variable domain in full, completed from reference TRBV2 and TRBJ2-2, reads EPEVTQTPSHQVTQMGQEVILRCVPISNHLYFYWYRQILGQKVEFLVSFYNNEISEKSEIFDDQFSVERPDGSNFTLKIRSTKLEDSAMYFCASSEVAGAGELFFGEGSRLTVL.